Listed below are T cell receptor beta chains from one sample, sequenced in a study of T cells in Graves' hyperthyroidism and ophthalmopathy. Each CDR3 protein is one row after TCRdb ran MiXCR on the multiplex PCR reads. There are 310,000 or so distinct CDR3 sequences in the sample; about 17% occur only once, and around 57% lies in the top ten. The sequencing input was blood. These receptors came from a woman in her fifties or sixties with Graves' ophthalmopathy. The CDR3 runs from the conserved cysteine through the conserved F or W.

v_gene: TRBV19; j_gene: TRBJ2-7; CDR3aa: CASSPTGGLSYEQYF
v_gene: TRBV2; j_gene: TRBJ1-1; CDR3aa: CASRNRMGDTEAFF
v_gene: TRBV7-2; j_gene: TRBJ1-2; CDR3aa: CASSLSGDFNYGYTF
v_gene: TRBV27; j_gene: TRBJ2-3; CDR3aa: CASSPRRGFHNFSTDTQYF
v_gene: TRBV12-3/TRBV12-4; j_gene: TRBJ2-1; CDR3aa: CASSLLPRPARDNEQFF
v_gene: TRBV6-1; j_gene: TRBJ2-3; CDR3aa: CASRSQGTDTQYF
v_gene: TRBV20-1; j_gene: TRBJ2-1; CDR3aa: CMSYRDSYNEQFF
v_gene: TRBV15; j_gene: TRBJ1-2; CDR3aa: CATSREVAGGNGYTF
v_gene: TRBV11-3; j_gene: TRBJ2-2; CDR3aa: CASRAQGQTGELFF
v_gene: TRBV18; j_gene: TRBJ1-2; CDR3aa: CASSTTNGLYGYTF
v_gene: TRBV24-1; j_gene: TRBJ2-2; CDR3aa: CATSDSGQGAGELFF
v_gene: TRBV27; j_gene: TRBJ2-7; CDR3aa: CASGTGTPSHEQYF
v_gene: TRBV6-2/TRBV6-3; j_gene: TRBJ1-4; CDR3aa: CASNDRANEKLFF
v_gene: TRBV20-1; j_gene: TRBJ1-1; CDR3aa: CSARETGLSNEAFF
v_gene: TRBV5-1; j_gene: TRBJ2-7; CDR3aa: CASSLGDTYSYEQYF
v_gene: TRBV9; j_gene: TRBJ2-1; CDR3aa: CASSVADRNEQFF
v_gene: TRBV4-1; j_gene: TRBJ1-2; CDR3aa: CASSQAGSGGFYGYTF
v_gene: TRBV4-2; j_gene: TRBJ2-5; CDR3aa: CASSQVGTSVKETQYF
v_gene: TRBV18; j_gene: TRBJ1-1; CDR3aa: CASSSGPDTEAFF
v_gene: TRBV2; j_gene: TRBJ2-1; CDR3aa: CASGHQLNEQFF
v_gene: TRBV6-2/TRBV6-3; j_gene: TRBJ2-5; CDR3aa: CASSYGVETQYF
v_gene: TRBV18; j_gene: TRBJ2-1; CDR3aa: CASSPSDSTYNEQFF
v_gene: TRBV6-1; j_gene: TRBJ1-4; CDR3aa: CASSERRVGSPTNEKLFF
v_gene: TRBV6-1; j_gene: TRBJ1-1; CDR3aa: CASSYGDRVRAFF
v_gene: TRBV7-9; j_gene: TRBJ1-1; CDR3aa: CASSAQGTYTEAFF